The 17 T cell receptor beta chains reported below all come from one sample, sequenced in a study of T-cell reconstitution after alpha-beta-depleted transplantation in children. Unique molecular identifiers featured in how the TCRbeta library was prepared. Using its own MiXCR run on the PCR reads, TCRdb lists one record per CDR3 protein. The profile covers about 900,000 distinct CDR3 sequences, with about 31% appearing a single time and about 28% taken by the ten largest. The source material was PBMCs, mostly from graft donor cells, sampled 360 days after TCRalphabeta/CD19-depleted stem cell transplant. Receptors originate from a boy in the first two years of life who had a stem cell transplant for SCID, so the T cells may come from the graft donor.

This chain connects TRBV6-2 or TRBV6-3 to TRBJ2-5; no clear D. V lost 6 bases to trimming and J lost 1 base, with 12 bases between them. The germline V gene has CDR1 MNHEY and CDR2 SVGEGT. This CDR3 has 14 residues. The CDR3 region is CASRSRLAQETQYF. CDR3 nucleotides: TGTGCCAGCAGGTCCAGACTCGCCCAAGAGACCCAGTACTTC.

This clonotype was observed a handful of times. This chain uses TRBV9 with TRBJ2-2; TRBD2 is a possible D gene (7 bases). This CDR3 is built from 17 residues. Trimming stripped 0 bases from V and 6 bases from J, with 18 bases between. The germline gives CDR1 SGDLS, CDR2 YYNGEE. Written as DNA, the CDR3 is TGTGCCAGCAGCGTAGGAGGGGGGAGGGCATCACCCGGGGAGCTGTTTTTT. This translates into CASSVGGGRASPGELFF.

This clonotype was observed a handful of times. The CDR3 DNA reads TGTGCCATCAGTGTGAGTTCTTCTTTCACCGGGGAGCTGTTTTTT. Translation: CAISVSSSFTGELFF. The V gene is TRBV10-3, the J gene TRBJ2-2, with unresolved D. This CDR3 comprises 15 residues. The V and J ends lost 4 bases and 4 bases respectively, with 13 bases between them. The germline gives CDR1 ENHRY, CDR2 SYGVKD.

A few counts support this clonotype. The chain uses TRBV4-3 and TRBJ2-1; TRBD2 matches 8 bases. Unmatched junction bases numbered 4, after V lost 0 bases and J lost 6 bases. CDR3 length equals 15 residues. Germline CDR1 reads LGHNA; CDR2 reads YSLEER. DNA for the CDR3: TGCGCCAGCAGCCAAGAGGGACTAGTAAGCAATGAGCAGTTCTTC. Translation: CASSQEGLVSNEQFF.

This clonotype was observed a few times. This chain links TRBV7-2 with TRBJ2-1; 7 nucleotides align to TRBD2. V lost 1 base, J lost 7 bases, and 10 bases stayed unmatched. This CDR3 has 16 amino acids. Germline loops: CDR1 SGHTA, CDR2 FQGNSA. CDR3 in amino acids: CASSLVMSGMRNEQFF. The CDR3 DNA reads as TGTGCCAGCAGCTTAGTGATGAGCGGGATGCGGAATGAGCAGTTCTTC.

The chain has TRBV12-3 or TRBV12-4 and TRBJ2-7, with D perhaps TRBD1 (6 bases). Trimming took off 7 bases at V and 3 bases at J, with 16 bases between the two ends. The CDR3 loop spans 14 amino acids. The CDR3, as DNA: TGTGCCAGCACCCCGGGACACCTCTTCTACGAGCAGTACTTC. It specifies CASTPGHLFYEQYF.

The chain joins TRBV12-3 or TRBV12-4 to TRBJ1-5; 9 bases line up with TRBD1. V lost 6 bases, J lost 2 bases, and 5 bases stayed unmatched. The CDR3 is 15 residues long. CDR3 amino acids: CASRRGQGRNQPQHF. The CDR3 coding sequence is TGTGCCAGCAGGCGGGGACAGGGACGCAATCAGCCCCAGCATTTT.

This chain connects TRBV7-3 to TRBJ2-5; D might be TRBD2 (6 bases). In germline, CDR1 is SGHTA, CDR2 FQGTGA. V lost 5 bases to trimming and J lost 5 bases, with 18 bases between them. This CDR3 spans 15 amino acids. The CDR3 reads CASSQGRGSEETQYF. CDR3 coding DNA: TGTGCCAGCAGCCAAGGACGGGGGTCGGAGGAGACCCAGTACTTC.

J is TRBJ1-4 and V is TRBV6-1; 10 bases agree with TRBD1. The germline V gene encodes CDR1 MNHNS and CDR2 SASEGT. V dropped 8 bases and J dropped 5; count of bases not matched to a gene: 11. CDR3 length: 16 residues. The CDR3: CASRGTGAPHNEKLFF. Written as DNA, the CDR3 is TGTGCCAGCCGAGGGACAGGGGCCCCCCACAATGAAAAACTGTTTTTT.

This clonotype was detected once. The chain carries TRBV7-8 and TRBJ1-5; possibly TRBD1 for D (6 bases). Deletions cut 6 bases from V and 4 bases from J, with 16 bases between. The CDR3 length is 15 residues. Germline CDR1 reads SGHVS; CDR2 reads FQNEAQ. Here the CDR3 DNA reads TGTGCCAGCAGGAACTCAGGGGATACAAATCAGCCCCAGCATTTT. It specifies CASRNSGDTNQPQHF. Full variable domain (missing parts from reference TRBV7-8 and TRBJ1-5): GAGVSQSPRYKVAKRGQDVALRCDPISGHVSLFWYQQALGQGPEFLTYFQNEAQLDKSGLPSDRFFAERPEGSVSTLKIQRTQQEDSAVYLCASRNSGDTNQPQHFGDGTRLSIL.

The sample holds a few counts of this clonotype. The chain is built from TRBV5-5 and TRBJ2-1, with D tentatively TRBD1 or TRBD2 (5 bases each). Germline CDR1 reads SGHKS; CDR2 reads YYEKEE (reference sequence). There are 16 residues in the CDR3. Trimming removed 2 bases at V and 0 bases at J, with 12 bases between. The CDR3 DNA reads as TGTGCCAGCAGCTTTTCGGGGCCTGGCTCCTACAATGAGCAGTTCTTC. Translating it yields CASSFSGPGSYNEQFF.

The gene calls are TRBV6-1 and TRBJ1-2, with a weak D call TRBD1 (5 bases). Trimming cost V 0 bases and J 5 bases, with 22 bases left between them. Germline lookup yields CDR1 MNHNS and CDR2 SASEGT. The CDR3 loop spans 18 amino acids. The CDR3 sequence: CASSEALSWGDPLYGYTF. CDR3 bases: TGTGCCAGCAGTGAAGCGTTGAGTTGGGGGGATCCCCTATATGGCTACACCTTC.

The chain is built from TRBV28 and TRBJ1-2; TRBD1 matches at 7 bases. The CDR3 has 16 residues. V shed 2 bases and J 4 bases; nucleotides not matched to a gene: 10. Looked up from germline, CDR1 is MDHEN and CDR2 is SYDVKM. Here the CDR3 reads CASSLIRQGRSYGYTF. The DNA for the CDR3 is TGTGCCAGCAGTTTAATCCGACAGGGAAGGTCCTATGGCTACACCTTC.

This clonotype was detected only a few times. As DNA, the CDR3 is TGCGCCAGCAGTCCTAGCGGGGGGGCCCCCCACAATGAGCAGTTCTTC. Its protein is CASSPSGGAPHNEQFF. J is TRBJ2-1 and V is TRBV10-2; 12 nucleotides match TRBD2. The CDR3 has 16 amino acids. The germline gives CDR1 WSHSY, CDR2 SAAADI. Trimming took 5 bases from V and 5 from J; bases not matched to a gene: 7.

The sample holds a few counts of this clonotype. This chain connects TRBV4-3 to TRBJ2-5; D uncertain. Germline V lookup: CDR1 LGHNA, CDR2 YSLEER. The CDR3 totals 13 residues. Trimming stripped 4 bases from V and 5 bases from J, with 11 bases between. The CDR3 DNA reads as TGCGCCAGCAGCCCCCGGGTTTGGGAGACCCAGTACTTC. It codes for CASSPRVWETQYF.

Here the CDR3 reads CASQGANEQYF. CDR3 nucleotide sequence: TGTGCCAGCCAGGGGGCTAACGAGCAGTACTTC. The V gene is TRBV6-2 or TRBV6-3, the J gene TRBJ2-7; 8 positions match TRBD1. The CDR3 extends over 11 amino acids. With V trimmed by 8 bases and J by 5 bases, 2 bases remained unmatched. From germline, CDR1 is MNHEY and CDR2 SVGEGT.

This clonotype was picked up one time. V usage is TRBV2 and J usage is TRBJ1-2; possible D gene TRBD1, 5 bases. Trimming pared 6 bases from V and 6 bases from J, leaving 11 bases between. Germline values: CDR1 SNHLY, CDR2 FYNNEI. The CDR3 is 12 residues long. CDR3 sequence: CASRQGPDGYTF. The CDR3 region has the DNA TGTGCCAGCAGGCAGGGACCGGATGGCTACACCTTC.